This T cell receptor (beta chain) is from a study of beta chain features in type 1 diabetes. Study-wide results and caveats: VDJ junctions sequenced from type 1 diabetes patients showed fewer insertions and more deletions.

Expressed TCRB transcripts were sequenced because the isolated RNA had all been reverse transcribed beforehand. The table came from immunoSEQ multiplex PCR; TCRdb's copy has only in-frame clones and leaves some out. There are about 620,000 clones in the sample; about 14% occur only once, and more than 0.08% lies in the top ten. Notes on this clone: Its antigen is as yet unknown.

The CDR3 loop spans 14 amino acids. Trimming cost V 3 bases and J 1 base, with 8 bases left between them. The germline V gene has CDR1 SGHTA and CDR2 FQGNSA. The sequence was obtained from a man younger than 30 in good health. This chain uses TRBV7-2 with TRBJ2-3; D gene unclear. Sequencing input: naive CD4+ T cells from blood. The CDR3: CASSFRAGTDTQYF. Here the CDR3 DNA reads TGTGCCAGCAGCTTCCGGGCCGGCACAGATACGCAGTATTTT. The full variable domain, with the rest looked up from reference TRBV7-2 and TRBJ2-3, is GAGVSQSPSNKVTEKGKDVELRCDPISGHTALYWYRQSLGQGLEFLIYFQGNSAPDKSGLPSDRFSAERTGGSVSTLTIQRTQQEDSAVYLCASSFRAGTDTQYFGPGTRLTVL.